The entry that follows covers one T cell receptor (beta chain) sequence. CDR1 SGHDT and CDR2 YYEEEE come from the germline V gene. The CDR3 extends over 13 amino acids. The ends were cut back, 3 bases at V and 3 bases at J, with 9 bases in the middle. The investigators sampled blood at baseline, at cycle 4 day 1, and at cycle 7 day 1. These data belong to a study of OX40 agonist ivuxolimab in advanced cancers. Whole-study context: Patients enrolled in dose escalation were diagnosed with hepatocellular carcinoma, melanoma, renal cell or head and neck cancer.

Repertoires were generated with immunoSEQ multiplex PCR, while TCRdb's copy carries only in-frame clones and drops some. The sample contains roughly 16,000 clones, approximately 80% of which appear only once. V usage is TRBV5-6 and J usage is TRBJ1-1; the D gene is possibly TRBD1 (5 bases). This sample comprised CD4+ or CD8+ T cells sorted from blood, obtained in a trial of the OX40 agonist ivuxolimab. This clonotype was obtained from an adult with an advanced solid tumor such as melanoma, head and neck, liver or kidney cancer. The CDR3 DNA sequence: TGTGCCAGCAGCTGGGGCGGACACACTGAAGCTTTCTTT. Amino acid sequence: CASSWGGHTEAFF. Using reference TRBV5-6 and TRBJ1-1 for the parts outside the CDR3, the full variable domain is DAGVTQSPTHLIKTRGQQVTLRCSPKSGHDTVSWYQQALGQGPQFIFQYYEEEERQRGNFPDRFSGHQFPNYSSELNVNALLLGDSALYLCASSWGGHTEAFFGQGTRLTVV.